This is a list of T cell receptor beta chains from one sample in a study of blood T cells in healthy people across ages. From the 5' RACE reads, TCRdb called clonotypes with MiXCR, one entry per CDR3 protein. This sample yields hundreds of thousands of distinct CDR3 sequences, of which 58% are seen a single time; around 37% belongs to the top ten. Sequencing was done on a sample of blood. These receptors originate from a man aged 60-69 years in good health. CDR3s include the opening cysteine and the closing phenylalanine or tryptophan. The D gene is left open where the match is weak. For some rows the clone size is stated as once, few or many, or as a class when expanded; others skip it.

CDR3: CSARVITDTQYF; DNA: TGCAGTGCTAGAGTAATCACAGATACGCAGTATTTT; J: TRBJ2-3; D: .; V: TRBV20-1; size: once
CDR3: CAISVPGQGADGYTF; DNA: TGTGCCATCAGTGTCCCAGGGCAGGGGGCCGATGGCTACACCTTC; J: TRBJ1-2; D: TRBD1; V: TRBV10-3; size: .
CDR3: CSARLEYEQYF; DNA: TGCAGTGCTAGGTTGGAGTACGAGCAGTACTTC; J: TRBJ2-7; D: .; V: TRBV20-1; size: many
CDR3: CSVEGGGTEAFF; DNA: TGCAGCGTTGAAGGGGGCGGCACTGAAGCTTTCTTT; J: TRBJ1-1; D: .; V: TRBV29-1; size: .
CDR3: CASSVTGVSYNEQFF; DNA: TGTGCCAGCAGCGTAACCGGGGTCTCCTACAATGAGCAGTTCTTC; J: TRBJ2-1; D: .; V: TRBV9; size: few
CDR3: CASSADGGGQETQYF; DNA: TGTGCCAGCAGCGCAGACGGGGGAGGCCAAGAGACCCAGTACTTC; J: TRBJ2-5; D: .; V: TRBV9; size: .
CDR3: CASQGQGTLGDEQFF; DNA: TGCGCCAGCCAGGGGCAGGGAACCCTTGGTGATGAGCAGTTCTTC; J: TRBJ2-1; D: .; V: TRBV5-1; size: few
CDR3: CAISERTGLHSPLHF; DNA: TGTGCCATCAGTGAGAGGACAGGGTTGCACTCACCCCTCCACTTT; J: TRBJ1-6; D: TRBD1; V: TRBV10-3; size: .
CDR3: CASSGWDEQYF; DNA: TGTGCCAGCAGTGGCTGGGACGAGCAGTACTTC; J: TRBJ2-7; D: .; V: TRBV28; size: .
CDR3: CASTQGYLDTQYF; DNA: TGTGCCAGCACCCAGGGGTATTTGGATACGCAGTATTTT; J: TRBJ2-3; D: .; V: TRBV12-3/TRBV12-4; size: .
CDR3: CASSEDRGAYNEQFF; DNA: TGTGCCAGCAGTGAAGACCGGGGGGCTTACAATGAGCAGTTCTTC; J: TRBJ2-1; D: .; V: TRBV6-4; size: .
CDR3: CATSRDQNLEETQYF; DNA: TGTGCCACTAGCAGAGATCAAAACCTAGAAGAGACCCAGTACTTC; J: TRBJ2-5; D: .; V: TRBV15; size: .
CDR3: CSARGTGGNTEAFF; DNA: TGCAGTGCTAGAGGGACAGGGGGGAACACTGAAGCTTTCTTT; J: TRBJ1-1; D: TRBD1; V: TRBV20-1; size: once
CDR3: CASSSGRREETRYF; DNA: TGTGCCAGCAGCTCCGGACGGAGGGAAGAGACCCGGTACTTC; J: TRBJ2-4; D: .; V: TRBV7-9; size: .
CDR3: CAISEQGQNYGYTF; DNA: TGTGCCATCAGTGAACAGGGACAAAACTATGGCTACACCTTC; J: TRBJ1-2; D: .; V: TRBV10-3; size: .
CDR3: CASSEEGGVRGYTF; DNA: TGTGCCAGCAGTGAAGAGGGGGGGGTGAGGGGCTACACCTTC; J: TRBJ1-2; D: .; V: TRBV6-1; size: .
CDR3: CSAQSGTRAPAEQFF; DNA: TGCAGTGCCCAATCCGGGACCCGAGCACCTGCTGAGCAGTTCTTC; J: TRBJ2-1; D: .; V: TRBV20-1; size: .
CDR3: CASGLVRILATNNEQFF; DNA: TGTGCTAGTGGTTTGGTACGAATCCTAGCCACGAACAATGAGCAGTTCTTC; J: TRBJ2-1; D: .; V: TRBV12-5; size: .
CDR3: CASSALVGANTGELFF; DNA: TGTGCCAGCAGCGCCTTGGTAGGAGCGAACACCGGGGAGCTGTTTTTT; J: TRBJ2-2; D: .; V: TRBV9; size: .
CDR3: CASKQGHTDTQYF; DNA: TGTGCCAGCAAGCAGGGACACACAGATACGCAGTATTTT; J: TRBJ2-3; D: .; V: TRBV6-1; size: few
CDR3: CASRPAGSSYNEQFF; DNA: TGTGCCAGCAGACCAGCGGGGAGCTCCTACAATGAGCAGTTCTTC; J: TRBJ2-1; D: TRBD2; V: TRBV9; size: .
CDR3: CASSVFGSSEKLFF; DNA: TGCGCCAGCAGCGTCTTTGGGAGCAGTGAAAAACTGTTTTTT; J: TRBJ1-4; D: .; V: TRBV5-1; size: .
CDR3: CSARTTGGPQHF; DNA: TGCAGTGCTAGGACAACAGGGGGCCCCCAGCATTTT; J: TRBJ1-5; D: TRBD1; V: TRBV20-1; size: .
CDR3: CASSEVAGANYGYTF; DNA: TGTGCCAGCAGTGAGGTGGCGGGGGCTAACTATGGCTACACCTTC; J: TRBJ1-2; D: .; V: TRBV6-1; size: few
CDR3: CASRTQQETQYF; DNA: TGTGCCAGCAGGACCCAACAAGAGACCCAGTACTTC; J: TRBJ2-5; D: .; V: TRBV6-5; size: .
CDR3: CARDRSDFKNIQYF; DNA: TGTGCCAGGGACAGGTCAGACTTCAAAAACATTCAGTACTTC; J: TRBJ2-4; D: TRBD1; V: TRBV2; size: .
CDR3: CSAFWSAGGEETQYF; DNA: TGCAGTGCCTTCTGGTCGGCAGGGGGAGAAGAGACCCAGTACTTC; J: TRBJ2-5; D: TRBD1; V: TRBV20-1; size: .
CDR3: CATSRTGVPETQYF; DNA: TGTGCCACCAGCCGGACAGGGGTGCCCGAGACCCAGTACTTC; J: TRBJ2-5; D: TRBD1; V: TRBV24-1; size: few
CDR3: CASSLHQSTDTQYF; DNA: TGTGCCAGCAGTCTACACCAAAGCACAGATACGCAGTATTTT; J: TRBJ2-3; D: .; V: TRBV2; size: .
CDR3: CASSRPQGNRETQYF; DNA: TGTGCCAGCAGTAGACCACAGGGTAATAGAGAGACCCAGTACTTC; J: TRBJ2-5; D: .; V: TRBV7-6; size: many
CDR3: CASSGRTGVLGTNEQFF; DNA: TGTGCCAGCAGTGGGCGGACAGGAGTTTTGGGGACAAATGAGCAGTTCTTC; J: TRBJ2-1; D: TRBD1; V: TRBV2; size: .
CDR3: CSVEPLRGQGAEKLFF; DNA: TGCAGCGTCGAACCGCTACGGGGACAGGGGGCCGAAAAACTGTTTTTT; J: TRBJ1-4; D: TRBD1; V: TRBV29-1; size: .
CDR3: CASSPAAGRGEAFF; DNA: TGTGCCAGCAGCCCTGCCGCGGGAAGGGGTGAAGCTTTCTTT; J: TRBJ1-1; D: .; V: TRBV3-1; size: .
CDR3: CSVASDSGVETQYF; DNA: TGCAGCGTTGCCTCGGATAGCGGGGTAGAGACCCAGTACTTC; J: TRBJ2-5; D: TRBD2; V: TRBV29-1; size: few
CDR3: CSARGQGTTNEKLFF; DNA: TGCAGTGCTAGGGGACAGGGAACAACTAATGAAAAACTGTTTTTT; J: TRBJ1-4; D: TRBD1; V: TRBV20-1; size: .
CDR3: CATSDPGGPSETQYF; DNA: TGTGCCACCAGTGACCCCGGAGGACCATCGGAGACCCAGTACTTC; J: TRBJ2-5; D: .; V: TRBV24-1; size: many
CDR3: CASSLIPGNYGYTF; DNA: TGTGCCAGCAGCTTAATTCCAGGGAACTATGGCTACACCTTC; J: TRBJ1-2; D: .; V: TRBV5-6; size: .
CDR3: CSVEGQASYEQYF; DNA: TGCAGCGTTGAAGGGCAGGCCTCTTACGAGCAGTACTTC; J: TRBJ2-7; D: .; V: TRBV29-1; size: .
CDR3: CASSLSRVSGYGYTF; DNA: TGTGCCAGCAGCTTAAGCAGGGTTTCGGGCTATGGTTACACCTTC; J: TRBJ1-2; D: .; V: TRBV7-9; size: .
CDR3: CATSSDSNEKLFF; DNA: TGTGCCACCAGCTCTGACAGCAATGAAAAACTGTTTTTT; J: TRBJ1-4; D: .; V: TRBV15; size: .
CDR3: CSARFGTGGSEAFF; DNA: TGCAGTGCTAGGTTCGGGACAGGGGGGAGTGAAGCTTTCTTT; J: TRBJ1-1; D: TRBD1; V: TRBV20-1; size: .
CDR3: CSARDKRGGSYNEQFF; DNA: TGCAGTGCTAGAGATAAGCGGGGGGGTTCCTACAATGAGCAGTTCTTC; J: TRBJ2-1; D: TRBD2; V: TRBV20-1; size: few
CDR3: CASSRSGGTAQETQYF; DNA: TGCGCCAGCAGCCGGAGTGGTGGGACAGCGCAAGAGACCCAGTACTTC; J: TRBJ2-5; D: TRBD1; V: TRBV5-1; size: .